This T cell receptor beta chain was identified in a study of blood T cell repertoires in COVID-19. Study summary: From T cells, B-cell-depleted T cells, or PBMCs came the material, which was cDNA or gDNA.

Germline V gives CDR1 SGHVS, CDR2 FQNEAQ. The CDR3 spans 17 residues. Trimming shortened V by 5 bases and J by 0 bases, and 16 bases separated the two germline ends. Per the study methods: Estimates of nucleated cell counts were drawn from the amplification of reference gene primers. Measured with immunoSEQ multiplex PCR; TCRdb has only the in-frame clones, and not every one. That table furnishes V, J and clone size, whereas the DNA furnished D and trimming. The table shows around 17,000 clones, with around 79% occurring only once. V usage is TRBV7-8 and J usage is TRBJ2-2; weak D call: TRBD1 (6 bases). Source material: peripheral blood. This TCR derives from a woman between 65 and 79 years old with active COVID-19. CDR3 sequence: CASSKKGQQTNTGELFF. As DNA, the CDR3 is TGTGCCAGCAGCAAAAAAGGACAGCAAACGAACACCGGGGAGCTGTTTTTT.